The 11 T cell receptor beta chains below were found in one sample sequenced in a study of cytomegalovirus exposure and HLA in healthy donors. Primers included in the PCR were 60 Vbeta and 13 Jbeta primers. The protocol was immunoSEQ multiplex PCR, while the TCRdb copy is restricted to in-frame clones and leaves out a portion. The sample lists some 190,000 clones; roughly 79% were seen once. The specimen was PBMCs. The receptors were sampled from a woman under 30 in good health and CMV-seronegative.

This chain uses TRBV5-6 with TRBJ1-5; D is possibly TRBD1 (5 bases). Per the germline V gene, CDR1 is SGHDT and CDR2 is YYEEEE. This CDR3 region has 16 residues. Trimming removed 3 bases at V and 4 bases at J, with 17 bases between. CDR3 bases: TGTGCCAGCAGCTCCTTCACGGGGGAGTCGAATCAGCCCCAGCATTTT. Protein: CASSSFTGESNQPQHF.

In this sample, this clone turned up once. This chain uses TRBV14 with TRBJ1-2; 9 bases align to TRBD1. V lost 1 base, J lost 6 bases, and 3 bases stayed unmatched. The germline V gene encodes CDR1 SGHDN and CDR2 FVKESK. The CDR3 extends over 14 amino acids. The CDR3 sequence is CASSQGRTGDGYTF. The CDR3 DNA reads as TGTGCCAGCAGCCAAGGGAGGACAGGGGATGGCTACACCTTC. Variable domain in full (rest from reference TRBV14 and TRBJ1-2): EAGVTQFPSHSVIEKGQTVTLRCDPISGHDNLYWYRRVMGKEIKFLLHFVKESKQDESGMPNNRFLAERTGGTYSTLKVQPAELEDSGVYFCASSQGRTGDGYTFGSGTRLTVV.

This chain connects TRBV6-1 to TRBJ2-5; TRBD2 matches 16 bases. Germline CDR1 MNHNS, CDR2 SASEGT. The CDR3 contains 15 residues. The J segment lost 11 bases and the V segment lost 6 bases, leaving 9 bases of the junction unmatched. The CDR3 sequence: CASRYPGLAGGPQYF. CDR3 bases: TGTGCCAGCAGATACCCGGGACTAGCGGGGGGGCCGCAGTACTTC.

This clone was counted only a few times. This rearrangement joins TRBV5-1 to TRBJ2-3; TRBD2 matches 7 bases. The V and J ends lost 0 bases and 6 bases, in that order; junction bases with no gene match: 4. The CDR3 length is 14 residues. Looked up from germline, CDR1 is SGHRS and CDR2 is YFSETQ. In nucleotides, the CDR3 is TGCGCCAGCAGCTTGGGGCGGGAGCAGGATACGCAGTATTTT. It is translated as CASSLGREQDTQYF. The whole variable domain, remainder taken from reference TRBV5-1 and TRBJ2-3, is KAGVTQTPRYLIKTRGQQVTLSCSPISGHRSVSWYQQTPGQGLQFLFEYFSETQRNKGNFPGRFSGRQFSNSRSEMNVSTLELGDSALYLCASSLGREQDTQYFGPGTRLTVL.

V is TRBV7-9 and J is TRBJ2-3; the match to TRBD2 covers 7 bases. The germline V gene encodes CDR1 SEHNR and CDR2 FQNEAQ (reference sequence). V dropped 4 bases and J dropped 3; count of bases not matched to a gene: 13. The CDR3 has 17 amino acids. Here the CDR3 reads CASSSATGTINTDTQYF. The DNA of the CDR3 is TGTGCCAGCAGCTCCGCGACCGGGACTATAAATACAGATACGCAGTATTTT.

The chain carries TRBV11-2 and TRBJ2-1; D gene uncertain. Trimming left V 1 base short and J 5 bases short, with 6 bases between. The CDR3 has 13 residues. Germline V gene data show CDR1 as SGHAT and CDR2 as FQNNGV. The CDR3 DNA is TGTGCCAGCAGCTTAGGACAAAACAATGAGCAGTTCTTC. Protein sequence: CASSLGQNNEQFF. Full variable domain (missing parts from reference TRBV11-2 and TRBJ2-1): EAGVAQSPRYKIIEKRQSVAFWCNPISGHATLYWYQQILGQGPKLLIQFQNNGVVDDSQLPKDRFSAERLKGVDSTLKIQPAKLEDSAVYLCASSLGQNNEQFFGPGTRLTVL.

The CDR3 sequence: CASSLRLAGGDTQYF. In nucleotides, the CDR3 is TGTGCCAGCAGCTTGAGACTAGCGGGAGGGGATACGCAGTATTTT. The rearrangement joins TRBV11-3 to TRBJ2-3; 14 bases agree with TRBD2. CDR1 and CDR2 from the germline V gene are SGHNT and YENEEA. V shed 3 bases, J shed 6 bases, and the junction held 2 bases outside the gene matches. The CDR3 has 15 residues.

The rearrangement links TRBV19 to TRBJ2-6; D may be TRBD1 (5 bases). The CDR3 contains 15 residues. V lost 6 bases and J 0 bases, leaving 9 bases between the germline ends. Germline assignment: CDR1 LNHDA and CDR2 SQIVND (reference sequence). CDR3 region: CASSGTGSGANVLTF. Here the CDR3 DNA reads TGTGCCAGTAGCGGCACAGGCTCTGGGGCCAACGTCCTGACTTTC.

The V and J genes are TRBV11-2 and TRBJ2-1; the match to TRBD2 covers 15 bases. From germline, CDR1 is SGHAT and CDR2 FQNNGV. The CDR3 extends over 16 amino acids. With 5 bases clipped from V and 10 bases from J, the junction kept 9 bases outside the gene matches. CDR3 coding DNA: TGTGCCAGCAGCGCCCTCGTCGGACTAGCGGGGGGGGAGCAGTTCTTC. It translates to CASSALVGLAGGEQFF.

The chain combines TRBV14 with TRBJ2-1; maybe TRBD1 (6 bases). Germline CDR1 SGHDN, CDR2 FVKESK. Trimming pared 5 bases from V and 7 bases from J, leaving 12 bases between. This CDR3 comprises 13 residues. This chain's CDR3 is CASSFTRGNEQFF. The DNA of the CDR3 is TGTGCCAGCAGCTTTACTAGGGGGAATGAGCAGTTCTTC.

This rearrangement joins TRBV5-1 to TRBJ1-4; D may be TRBD1 (5 bases). V dropped 5 bases and J dropped 7 bases, with 12 bases sitting between them. The CDR3 covers 13 residues. Looked up from germline, CDR1 is SGHRS and CDR2 is YFSETQ. CDR3 sequence (DNA): TGCGCCAGCAGGGGGGGATTGGGTGAAAAACTGTTTTTT. Protein sequence: CASRGGLGEKLFF.